Each of the 24 T cell receptor beta chains below was sequenced from the same sample in a study of T cells in Graves' hyperthyroidism and ophthalmopathy. The CDR3 regions of TCR beta were amplified from RNA transcripts. The study used the HTBI primer set for a first-round RT-PCR of the TCR CDR3. One entry per CDR3 protein, called by TCRdb with MiXCR from the multiplex PCR reads. The sample yields nearly 250,000 distinct CDR3 sequences, 15% to 20% seen once. Specimen: blood. These receptors all stem from a young woman with Graves' ophthalmopathy.

This clonotype was counted ten times or more. DNA of the CDR3: TGTGCCAGCTCACCAGTGCAGTCACTAGCCCCTAACTATGGCTACACCTTC. Amino acids: CASSPVQSLAPNYGYTF. The chain joins TRBV18 to TRBJ1-2; D not resolved. The CDR3 is 17 amino acids. V was cut by 2 bases and J by 0 bases, with 16 bases left in between. Germline V CDR1 and CDR2: KGHSH, LQKENI.

In the case of this clonotype: One base away lies a much larger clone, so this may be a sequencing read error. The rearrangement joins TRBV4-1 to TRBJ2-2; the match to TRBD2 covers 7 bases. Looked up from germline, CDR1 is MGHRA and CDR2 is YSYEKL. The CDR3 is 16 amino acids. The CDR3 region has the DNA TGCGCCAACAGCCACGGACGGGGAGGGTTCACCGGGGAGCTGTTTTTT. Translation gives CANSHGRGGFTGELFF.

This clonotype appeared many times. The rearrangement uses TRBV19 and TRBJ2-7, with TRBD2 matching over 11 bases. J lost 4 bases, V lost 6 bases, and 8 bases had no gene match. This CDR3 is built from 15 residues. The V gene's germline CDR1 is LNHDA and CDR2 SQIVND (reference sequence). In DNA form, the CDR3 reads TGTGCCAGTAGGCCGACTAGCGGGATAGCGTACGAGCAGTACTTC. Its translation: CASRPTSGIAYEQYF.

There are many counts of this clonotype. The rearrangement links TRBV20-1 to TRBJ1-2; D gene ambiguous. V lost 3 bases and J 1 base, leaving 9 bases between the germline ends. The CDR3 runs to 13 residues. Germline-derived CDR1 and CDR2 are DFQATT and SNEGSKA (reference sequence). The CDR3: CSASPHGNYGYTF. The CDR3, as DNA: TGCAGTGCTAGTCCTCACGGTAACTATGGCTACACCTTC.

The sample holds many counts of this clonotype. This chain links TRBV28 with TRBJ2-1; weak D call: TRBD2 (6 bases). Germline CDR1 is MDHEN and CDR2 is SYDVKM. The CDR3 length is 16 residues. V gave up 4 bases and J gave up 0 bases, with 13 bases separating them. CDR3 nucleotides: TGTGCCAGCAGTTCCTTCTCGACTAGCTCCTACAATGAGCAGTTCTTC. It translates to CASSSFSTSSYNEQFF.

This clonotype was observed a handful of times. The V call is TRBV4-1, the J call TRBJ2-2, with D tentatively TRBD1 (5 bases). V was cut by 3 bases and J by 2 bases, with 10 bases left in between. Per germline, CDR1 MGHRA and CDR2 YSYEKL. This CDR3 is built from 15 residues. CDR3 amino acids: CASSQLTANTGELFF. CDR3 DNA sequence: TGCGCCAGCAGCCAGCTGACAGCCAACACCGGGGAGCTGTTTTTT.

This clonotype was counted a few times. A single base separates this from a much larger clone, so it may be a read error. The chain couples TRBV3-1 to TRBJ2-4; tentatively, D is TRBD1 (5 bases). The CDR3 loop spans 13 amino acids. Deletions cut 2 bases from V and 8 bases from J, with 10 bases between. Germline loops: CDR1 LGHDT, CDR2 YNNKEL (reference sequence). The CDR3 nucleotides are TGTGCCAGCAGCCAAAAGGGGCTCGACATTCAGTACTTC. Its translation: CASSQKGLDIQYF. Together with reference TRBV3-1 and TRBJ2-4, the CDR3 gives the full variable domain: DTAVSQTPKYLVTQMGNDKSIKCEQNLGHDTMYWYKQDSKKFLKIMFSYNNKELIINETVPNRFSPKSPDKAHLNLHINSLELGDSAVYFCASSQKGLDIQYFGAGTRLSVL.

At least ten counts were recorded for this clonotype. The chain has TRBV10-3 and TRBJ2-1; 9 bases agree with TRBD2. Germline V lookup: CDR1 ENHRY, CDR2 SYGVKD. The junction had 32 bases not matched to a gene; V was cut back by 4 bases and J by 4 bases. This CDR3 is built from 24 residues. CDR3: CAISARAGDLPASGKDNPYNEQFF. The CDR3 DNA reads TGTGCCATCAGTGCCCGGGCTGGTGACCTCCCGGCTAGCGGGAAAGATAACCCTTACAATGAGCAGTTCTTC.

This clonotype was counted ten times or more. The chain combines TRBV6-2 or TRBV6-3 with TRBJ1-2, with 9 bases aligning to TRBD1. J was trimmed by 0 bases and V by 4 bases; bases with no gene match: 9. The germline V gene has CDR1 MNHEY and CDR2 SVGEGT. The CDR3 covers 17 residues. CDR3 residues: CASSSWTGADSNYGYTF. In DNA form, the CDR3 reads TGTGCCAGCAGTTCCTGGACAGGGGCAGATTCTAACTATGGCTACACCTTC.

The sample holds many counts of this clonotype. V gene TRBV15 combines with J gene TRBJ2-7; the D gene is possibly TRBD2 (5 bases). The germline V gene encodes CDR1 LNHNV and CDR2 YYDKDF (reference sequence). The V end lost 2 bases, the J end lost 0 bases, and 11 bases lay between the germline ends. This CDR3 region has 15 residues. CDR3 sequence (DNA): TGTGCCACCAGCAGAACGAGGGAAGTCTCCTACGAGCAGTACTTC. Translated: CATSRTREVSYEQYF.

The sample holds many counts of this clonotype. The chain recombines TRBV2 with TRBJ1-2, with 7 bases aligning to TRBD1. Losses at the gene ends were 6 bases for V and 6 bases for J; bases not matched to a gene: 7. Germline V lookup: CDR1 SNHLY, CDR2 FYNNEI. The CDR3 spans 13 residues. CDR3 sequence: CASSLTGWHGYTF. In DNA form, the CDR3 reads TGTGCCAGCAGCTTGACAGGGTGGCATGGCTACACCTTC.

A remark on this clonotype: A much larger clonotype is one base distant, so this may be a read error. V and J are TRBV29-1 and TRBJ2-7; 14 nucleotides agree with TRBD2. The tail of the sequence fits TRBJ2-1 better, so the J call may be wrong. This CDR3 is 17 amino acids long. CDR1 and CDR2 (germline): SQVTM, ANQGSEA. The CDR3 coding sequence is TGCAGCGTCTGTTTGATCGGGACTAGCGGGGGATCCTACGAGCAGTTCTTC. Amino acid sequence: CSVCLIGTSGGSYEQFF.

There are many counts of this clonotype. The rearrangement uses TRBV27 and TRBJ1-3; D uncertain. Germline V gene sequence: CDR1 MNHEY, CDR2 SMNVEV (reference sequence). The CDR3 has 13 amino acids. V shed 3 bases and J shed 3 bases, with 6 bases lying between them. The CDR3 is CASSLIGGNTIYF. The DNA of the CDR3 is TGTGCCAGCAGTTTGATTGGTGGAAACACCATATATTTT.

This clonotype was counted ten times or more. The chain links TRBV6-1 to TRBJ2-7; 9 bases align to TRBD1. The germline V gene encodes CDR1 MNHNS and CDR2 SASEGT. V was pared by 6 bases and J by 3 bases, with 9 bases of the junction left unmatched. The CDR3 is made up of 15 amino acids. The CDR3 sequence is CASRTRDRVGYEQYF. The CDR3, as DNA: TGTGCCAGCAGAACAAGGGACAGGGTAGGCTACGAGCAGTACTTC.

This clonotype was picked up many times. A junction end diverges from the germline sequence, so it may reflect a read error. The chain recombines TRBV5-1 with TRBJ1-2, with D perhaps TRBD1 (5 bases). The germline V gene has CDR1 SGHRS and CDR2 YFSETQ. The CDR3 totals 12 residues. CDR3 in DNA: TGTGCCAGCAGTTTAGACAGCTATGGCTACACCTTC. Protein sequence: CASSLDSYGYTF.

This clonotype was observed many times. The chain employs TRBV20-1 and TRBJ2-7; a weak D match, TRBD1 (5 bases). V was clipped by 6 bases and J by 2 bases, with 17 bases between them. The CDR3 is 14 residues long. Germline CDR1 is DFQATT and CDR2 is SNEGSKA (reference sequence). The DNA of the CDR3 is TGCAGTGCGACTGGACACGTCTTTACCTACGAGCAGTACTTC. Translated, it gives CSATGHVFTYEQYF.

This clonotype has at least ten counts. This chain links TRBV20-1 with TRBJ1-3, with 7 bases fitting TRBD1. This CDR3 region has 13 residues. The J segment lost 6 bases and the V segment lost 5 bases, leaving 7 bases of the junction unmatched. Germline V gives CDR1 DFQATT, CDR2 SNEGSKA (reference sequence). The CDR3 DNA follows: TGCAGTGCTGCACCGGGACAGCCAAACACCATATATTTT. It is translated as CSAAPGQPNTIYF.

The table lists this clonotype with many counts. The chain couples TRBV6-6 to TRBJ2-5, with unresolved D. Germline V gives CDR1 MNHNY, CDR2 SVGAGI (reference sequence). The CDR3 extends over 15 amino acids. The V and J ends lost 0 bases and 2 bases respectively, with 10 bases between them. Here the CDR3 DNA reads TGTGCCAGCAGTTACTCGGAGCAGATACAAGAGACCCAGTACTTC. As protein: CASSYSEQIQETQYF.

This clonotype was detected ten times or more. The rearrangement links TRBV29-1 to TRBJ2-2, with D hard to call. The V gene's germline CDR1 is SQVTM and CDR2 ANQGSEA. The V and J ends lost 0 bases and 2 bases respectively, with 4 bases between them. This CDR3 contains 13 residues. The CDR3 bases are TGCAGCGTTGAAGAAGCCAACACCGGGGAGCTGTTTTTT. Amino acids: CSVEEANTGELFF.

This clonotype came up a few times. The chain uses TRBV19 and TRBJ2-7; D is undetermined. V lost 1 base and J lost 2, with 15 bases in between. CDR1 and CDR2 (germline): LNHDA, SQIVND (reference sequence). The length of the CDR3 is 16 residues. The DNA of the CDR3 is TGTGCCAGTAGTATAGGTGGGTACCCGTTCCCCTACGAGCAGTACTTC. Amino acid sequence: CASSIGGYPFPYEQYF. Drawing the rest from reference TRBV19 and TRBJ2-7, the complete variable domain is DGGITQSPKYLFRKEGQNVTLSCEQNLNHDAMYWYRQDPGQGLRLIYYSQIVNDFQKGDIAEGYSVSREKKESFPLTVTSAQKNPTAFYLCASSIGGYPFPYEQYFGPGTRLTVT.

This clonotype showed up just a few times. A much larger clone sits a single nucleotide away, making a read error possible. The rearrangement joins TRBV29-1 to TRBJ1-2; D not certain. The germline V gene has CDR1 SQVTM and CDR2 ANQGSEA. The CDR3 length is 14 residues. CDR3 residues: CSVDPGGANCGYTF. CDR3 nucleotide sequence: TGCAGCGTTGACCCCGGCGGAGCTAACTGTGGCTACACCTTC. Combining the CDR3 with reference TRBV29-1 and TRBJ1-2 gives the whole variable domain SAVISQKPSRDICQRGTSLTIQCQVDSQVTMMFWYRQQPGQSLTLIATANQGSEATYESGFVIDKFPISRPNLTFSTLTVSNMSPEDSSIYLCSVDPGGANCGYTFGSGTRLTVV.

At least ten counts were recorded for this clonotype. This sequence joins TRBV24-1 and TRBJ1-5; the match to TRBD1 covers 10 bases. Germline assignment: CDR1 KGHDR and CDR2 SFDVKD. This CDR3 has 16 residues. V dropped 3 bases and J dropped 2; count of bases not matched to a gene: 3. CDR3 DNA: TGTGCCACCAGTGATGCCGGGACAGGGGGCAATCAGCCCCAGCATTTT. It yields the protein CATSDAGTGGNQPQHF.

The rearrangement links TRBV5-1 to TRBJ2-7; a weak D match, TRBD2 (7 bases). Trimming removed 4 bases at V and 0 bases at J, with 14 bases between. The CDR3 has 15 amino acids. The germline gives CDR1 SGHRS, CDR2 YFSETQ. Written as DNA, the CDR3 is TGCGCCAGCAGCGGGGGGGCGGGCCCCTCCTACGAGCAGTACTTC. This gives the protein CASSGGAGPSYEQYF.

This clonotype was observed many times. The chain's CDR3 is CASTGNRGLGQFF. CDR3 DNA sequence: TGTGCCAGCACCGGAAACAGGGGGCTAGGTCAGTTCTTC. V and J are TRBV7-9 and TRBJ2-1; 9 bases line up with TRBD1. Germline loops: CDR1 SEHNR, CDR2 FQNEAQ (reference sequence). Trimming took 7 bases from V and 13 from J; bases not matched to a gene: 11. The CDR3 covers 13 residues.